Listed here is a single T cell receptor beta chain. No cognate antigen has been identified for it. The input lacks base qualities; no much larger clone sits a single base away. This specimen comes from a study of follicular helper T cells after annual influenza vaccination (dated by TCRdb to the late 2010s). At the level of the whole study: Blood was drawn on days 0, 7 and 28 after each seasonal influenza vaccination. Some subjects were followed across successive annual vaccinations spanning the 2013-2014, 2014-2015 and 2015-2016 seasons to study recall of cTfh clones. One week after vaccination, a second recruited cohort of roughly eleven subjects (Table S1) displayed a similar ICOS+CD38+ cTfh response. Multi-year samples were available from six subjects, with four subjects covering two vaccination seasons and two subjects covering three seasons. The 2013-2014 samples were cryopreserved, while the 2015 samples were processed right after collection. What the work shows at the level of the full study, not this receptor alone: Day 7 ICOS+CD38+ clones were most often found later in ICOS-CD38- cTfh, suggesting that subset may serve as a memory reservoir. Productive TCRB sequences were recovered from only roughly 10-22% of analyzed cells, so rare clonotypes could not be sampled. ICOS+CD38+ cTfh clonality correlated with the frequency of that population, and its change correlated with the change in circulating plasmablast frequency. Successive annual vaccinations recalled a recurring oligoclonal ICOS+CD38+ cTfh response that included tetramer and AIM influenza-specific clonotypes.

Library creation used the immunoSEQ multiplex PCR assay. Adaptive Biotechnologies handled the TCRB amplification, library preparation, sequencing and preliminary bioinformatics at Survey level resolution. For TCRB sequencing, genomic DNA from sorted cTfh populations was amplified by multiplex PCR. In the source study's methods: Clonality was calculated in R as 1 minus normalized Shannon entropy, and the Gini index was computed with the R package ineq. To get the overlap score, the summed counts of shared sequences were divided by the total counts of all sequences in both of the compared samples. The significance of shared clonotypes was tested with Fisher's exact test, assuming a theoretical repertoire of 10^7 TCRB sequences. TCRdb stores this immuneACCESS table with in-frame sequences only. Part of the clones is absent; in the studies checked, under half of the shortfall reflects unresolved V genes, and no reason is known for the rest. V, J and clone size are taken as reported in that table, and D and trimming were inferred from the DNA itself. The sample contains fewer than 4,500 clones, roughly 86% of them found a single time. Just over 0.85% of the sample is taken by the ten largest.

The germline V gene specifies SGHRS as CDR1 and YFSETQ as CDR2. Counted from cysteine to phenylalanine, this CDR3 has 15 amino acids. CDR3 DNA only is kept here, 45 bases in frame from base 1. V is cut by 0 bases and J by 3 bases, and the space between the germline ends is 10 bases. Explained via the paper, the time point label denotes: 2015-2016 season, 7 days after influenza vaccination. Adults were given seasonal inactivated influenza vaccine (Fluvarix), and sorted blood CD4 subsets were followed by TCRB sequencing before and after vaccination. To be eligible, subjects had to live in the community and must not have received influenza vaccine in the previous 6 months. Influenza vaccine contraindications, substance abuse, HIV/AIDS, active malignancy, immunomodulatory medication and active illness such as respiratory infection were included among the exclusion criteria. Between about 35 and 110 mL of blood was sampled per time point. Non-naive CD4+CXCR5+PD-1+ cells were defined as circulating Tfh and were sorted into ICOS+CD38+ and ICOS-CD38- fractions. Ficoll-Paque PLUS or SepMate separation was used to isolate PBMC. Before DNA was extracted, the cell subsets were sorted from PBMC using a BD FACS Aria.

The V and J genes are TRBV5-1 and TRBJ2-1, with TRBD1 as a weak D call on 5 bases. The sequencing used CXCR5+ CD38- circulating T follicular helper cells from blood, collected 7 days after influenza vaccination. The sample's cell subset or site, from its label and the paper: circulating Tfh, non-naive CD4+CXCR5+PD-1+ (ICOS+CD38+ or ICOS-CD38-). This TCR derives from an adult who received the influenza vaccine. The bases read TGCGCCAGCAGCTTGGAGGGGCGCGTCTACAATGAGCAGTTCTTC. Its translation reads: CASSLEGRVYNEQFF.